Listed below are T cell receptor beta chains from one sample, sequenced in a study of T cell responses to AZD1222 COVID-19 vaccine. Using immunoSEQ multiplex PCR, the repertoire was profiled, and TCRdb retains in-frame clones only, with some absent. The sample records 120,000 or so clones, 80% to 90% being singletons. The material was peripheral blood, obtained on day 0 of AZD1222 vaccination. The receptors were gathered from an adult in good health. CDR3s include the opening cysteine and the closing phenylalanine or tryptophan. D genes are given only for firm matches. Part of the rows lack a size; the others show once, few, many or a class for expanded clones.

len	d_gene	v_gene	abundance	j_gene	CDR3aa	CDR3nt
15	.	TRBV9	.	TRBJ2-2	CASSAEQGFSGELFF	TGTGCCAGCAGCGCAGAACAGGGTTTTTCCGGGGAGCTGTTTTTT
11	.	TRBV12-3/TRBV12-4	.	TRBJ1-1	CASSLGGDAFF	TGTGCCAGCAGTTTAGGGGGGGACGCTTTCTTT
14	.	TRBV20-1	.	TRBJ2-7	CSASYSVGYYEQYF	TGCAGTGCTAGTTACTCGGTGGGGTACTACGAGCAGTACTTC
15	TRBD1	TRBV5-8	.	TRBJ1-5	CASSRGQGVNQPQHF	TGTGCCAGCAGCCGAGGACAGGGGGTGAATCAGCCCCAGCATTTT
16	.	TRBV19	.	TRBJ1-5	CASSIGPGEVGQPQHF	TGTGCCAGTAGTATCGGTCCGGGGGAGGTAGGACAGCCCCAGCATTTT
15	.	TRBV5-4	.	TRBJ1-1	CASSFGGQGDTEAFF	TGTGCCAGCAGCTTCGGGGGGCAAGGGGACACTGAAGCTTTCTTT
15	TRBD1	TRBV5-1	.	TRBJ1-2	CASSWGQGAVYGYTF	TGCGCCAGCAGCTGGGGACAGGGGGCGGTCTATGGCTACACCTTC
11	.	TRBV27	few	TRBJ2-5	CASRPQETQYF	TGTGCCAGCAGGCCCCAAGAGACCCAGTACTTC
12	.	TRBV25-1	.	TRBJ2-3	CASQFGADTQYF	TGTGCCAGCCAGTTTGGTGCAGATACGCAGTATTTT
13	TRBD1	TRBV18	.	TRBJ1-2	CASSRDREGGYTF	TGTGCCAGCTCACGGGACAGGGAAGGCGGCTACACCTTC